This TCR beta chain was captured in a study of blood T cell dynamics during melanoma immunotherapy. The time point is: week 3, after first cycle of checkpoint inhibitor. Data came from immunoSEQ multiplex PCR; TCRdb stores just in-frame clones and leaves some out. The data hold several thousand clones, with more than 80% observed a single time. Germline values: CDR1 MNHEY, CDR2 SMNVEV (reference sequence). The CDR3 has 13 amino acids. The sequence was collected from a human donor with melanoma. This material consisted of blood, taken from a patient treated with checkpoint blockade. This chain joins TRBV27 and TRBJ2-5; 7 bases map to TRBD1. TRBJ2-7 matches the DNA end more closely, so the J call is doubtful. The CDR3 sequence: CASSFKGAYEQYF. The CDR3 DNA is TGTGCCAGCAGTTTCAAGGGGGCGTACGAGCAGTACTTC.